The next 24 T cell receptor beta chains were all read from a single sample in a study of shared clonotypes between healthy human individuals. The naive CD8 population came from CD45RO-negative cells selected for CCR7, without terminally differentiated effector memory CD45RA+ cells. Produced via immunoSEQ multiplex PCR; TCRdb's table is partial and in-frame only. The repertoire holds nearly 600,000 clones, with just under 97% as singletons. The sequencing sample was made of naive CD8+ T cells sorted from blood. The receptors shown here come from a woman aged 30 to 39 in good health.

CDR3 DNA: TGCGCCAGCAGCAACGGGGTCCAGGGTTATAGCAATCAGCCCCAGCATTTT. It encodes CASSNGVQGYSNQPQHF. J is TRBJ1-5 and V is TRBV4-1; a possible D gene is TRBD1 (5 bases). Germline V gene data show CDR1 as MGHRA and CDR2 as YSYEKL. V dropped 5 bases and J dropped 0 bases, with 17 bases sitting between them. This CDR3 is 17 amino acids long.

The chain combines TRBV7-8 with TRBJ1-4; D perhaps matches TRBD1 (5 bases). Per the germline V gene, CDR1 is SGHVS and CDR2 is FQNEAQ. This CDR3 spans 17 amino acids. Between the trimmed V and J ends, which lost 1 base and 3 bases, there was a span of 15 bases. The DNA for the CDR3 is TGTGCCAGCAGCTTAGAAAGAGTCCAGGGCCCTAATGAAAAACTGTTTTTT. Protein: CASSLERVQGPNEKLFF.

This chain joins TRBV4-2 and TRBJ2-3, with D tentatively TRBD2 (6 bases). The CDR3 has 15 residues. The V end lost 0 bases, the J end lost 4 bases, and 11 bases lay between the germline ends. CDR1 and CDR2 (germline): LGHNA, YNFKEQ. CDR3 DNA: TGTGCCAGCAGCCAAGAAGGAGGGTTGGCAGATACGCAGTATTTT. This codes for CASSQEGGLADTQYF.

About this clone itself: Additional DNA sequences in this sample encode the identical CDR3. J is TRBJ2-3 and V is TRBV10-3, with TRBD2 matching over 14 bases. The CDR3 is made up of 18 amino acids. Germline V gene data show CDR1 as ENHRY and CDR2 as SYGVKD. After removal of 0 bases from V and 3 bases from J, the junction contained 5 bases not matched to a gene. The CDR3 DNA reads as TGTGCCATCAGTGAGTCTGTGGGGACTAGCGGGAGAACAGATACGCAGTATTTT. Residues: CAISESVGTSGRTDTQYF.

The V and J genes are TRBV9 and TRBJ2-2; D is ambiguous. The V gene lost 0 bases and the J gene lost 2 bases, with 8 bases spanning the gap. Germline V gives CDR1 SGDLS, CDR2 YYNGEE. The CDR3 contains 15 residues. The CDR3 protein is CASSVDVGNTGELFF. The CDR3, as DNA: TGTGCCAGCAGCGTAGATGTAGGAAACACCGGGGAGCTGTTTTTT.

The CDR3 protein is CASSNPPLARITYEQYF. Written as DNA, the CDR3 is TGTGCCAGCAGCAACCCCCCCCTAGCCAGGATAACCTACGAGCAGTACTTC. The chain recombines TRBV21-1 with TRBJ2-7; the table's D call, TRBD2, has no DNA check behind it. TRBV21-1 is a documented pseudogene. The CDR3 runs to 17 residues.

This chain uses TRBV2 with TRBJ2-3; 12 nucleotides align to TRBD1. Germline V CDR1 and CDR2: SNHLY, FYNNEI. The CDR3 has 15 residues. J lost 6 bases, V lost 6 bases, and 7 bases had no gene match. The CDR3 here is CASRPGTGGWDTQYF. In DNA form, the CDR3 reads TGTGCCAGCAGACCAGGGACAGGGGGCTGGGATACGCAGTATTTT.

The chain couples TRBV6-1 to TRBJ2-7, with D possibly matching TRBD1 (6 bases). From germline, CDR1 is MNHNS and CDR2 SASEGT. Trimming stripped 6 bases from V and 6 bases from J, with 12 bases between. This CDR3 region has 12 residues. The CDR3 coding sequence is TGTGCCAGCAGAAACACAGGGTTCGAGCAGTACTTC. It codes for CASRNTGFEQYF.

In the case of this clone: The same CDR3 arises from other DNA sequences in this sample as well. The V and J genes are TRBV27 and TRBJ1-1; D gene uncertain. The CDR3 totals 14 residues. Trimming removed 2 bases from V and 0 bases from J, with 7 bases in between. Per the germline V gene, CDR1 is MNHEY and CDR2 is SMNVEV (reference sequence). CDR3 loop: CASSLQGLNTEAFF. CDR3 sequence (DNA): TGTGCCAGCAGTTTACAAGGGTTGAACACTGAAGCTTTCTTT.

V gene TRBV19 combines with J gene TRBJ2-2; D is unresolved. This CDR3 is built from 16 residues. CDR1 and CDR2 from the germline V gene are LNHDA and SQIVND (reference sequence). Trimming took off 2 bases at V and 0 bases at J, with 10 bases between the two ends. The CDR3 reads CASSILWGPNTGELFF. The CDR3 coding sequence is TGTGCCAGTAGTATACTTTGGGGTCCGAACACCGGGGAGCTGTTTTTT.

The CDR3 bases are TGTGCCAGCAGTCACCAACAGGGATGGACTGAAGCTTTCTTT. Translation: CASSHQQGWTEAFF. The chain couples TRBV6-5 to TRBJ1-1, with D possibly matching TRBD1 (6 bases). Germline V gives CDR1 MNHEY, CDR2 SVGAGI. This CDR3 comprises 14 residues. Trimming took 5 bases from V and 5 from J, leaving 15 bases between them.

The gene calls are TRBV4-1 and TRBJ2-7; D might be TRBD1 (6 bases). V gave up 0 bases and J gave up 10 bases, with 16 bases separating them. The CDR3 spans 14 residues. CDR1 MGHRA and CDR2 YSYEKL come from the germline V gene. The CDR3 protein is CASSQDLRTDHQYF. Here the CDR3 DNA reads TGCGCCAGCAGCCAAGATCTCAGGACAGACCATCAGTACTTC.

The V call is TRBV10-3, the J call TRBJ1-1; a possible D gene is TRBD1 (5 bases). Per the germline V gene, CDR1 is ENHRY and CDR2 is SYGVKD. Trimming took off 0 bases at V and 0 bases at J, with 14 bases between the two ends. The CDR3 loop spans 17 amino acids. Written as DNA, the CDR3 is TGTGCCATCAGTGAGTCGGGCCAGGGCCTCATGAACACTGAAGCTTTCTTT. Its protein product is CAISESGQGLMNTEAFF.

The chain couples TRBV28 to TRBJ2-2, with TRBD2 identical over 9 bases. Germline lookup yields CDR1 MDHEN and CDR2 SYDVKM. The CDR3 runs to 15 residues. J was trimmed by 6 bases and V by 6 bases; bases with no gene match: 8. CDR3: CASSPGLAWAGELFF. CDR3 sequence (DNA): TGTGCCAGCAGCCCGGGACTAGCTTGGGCCGGGGAGCTGTTTTTT. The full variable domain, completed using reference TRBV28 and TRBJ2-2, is DVKVTQSSRYLVKRTGEKVFLECVQDMDHENMFWYRQDPGLGLRLIYFSYDVKMKEKGDIPEGYSVSREKKERFSLILESASTNQTSMYLCASSPGLAWAGELFFGEGSRLTVL.

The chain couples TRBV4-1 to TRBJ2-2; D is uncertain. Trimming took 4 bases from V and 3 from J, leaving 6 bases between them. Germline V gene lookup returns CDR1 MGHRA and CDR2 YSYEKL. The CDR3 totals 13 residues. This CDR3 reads CASSPTHTGELFF. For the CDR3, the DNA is TGCGCCAGCAGCCCAACCCACACCGGGGAGCTGTTTTTT.

The CDR3 nucleotides are TGTGCCAGCAGCTTGAGGGGAGGGAAGGGAAACACCATATATTTT. Translating it yields CASSLRGGKGNTIYF. The chain carries TRBV28 and TRBJ1-3; weak D call: TRBD1 (5 bases). The CDR3 contains 15 residues. Germline CDR1 and CDR2: MDHEN and SYDVKM. V lost 6 bases and J 4 bases, leaving 16 bases between the germline ends.

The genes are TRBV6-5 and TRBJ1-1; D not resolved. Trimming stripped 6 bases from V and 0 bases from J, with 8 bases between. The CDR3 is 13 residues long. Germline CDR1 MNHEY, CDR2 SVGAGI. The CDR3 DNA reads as TGTGCCAGCAGGACCCTAATGAACACTGAAGCTTTCTTT. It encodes CASRTLMNTEAFF.

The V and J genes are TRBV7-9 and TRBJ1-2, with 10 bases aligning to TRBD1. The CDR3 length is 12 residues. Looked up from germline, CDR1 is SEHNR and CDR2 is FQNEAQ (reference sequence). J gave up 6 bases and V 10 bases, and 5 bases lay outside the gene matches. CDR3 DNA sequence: TGTGCCACCTACGGGACAGGGGATGGCTACACCTTC. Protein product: CATYGTGDGYTF.

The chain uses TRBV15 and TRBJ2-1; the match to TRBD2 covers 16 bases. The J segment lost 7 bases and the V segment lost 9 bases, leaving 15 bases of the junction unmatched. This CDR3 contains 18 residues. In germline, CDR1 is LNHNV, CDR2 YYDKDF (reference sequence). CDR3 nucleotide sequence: TGTGCCACGAACACCGGGACTAGCGGGAGGGCTACCGGGAATGAGCAGTTCTTC. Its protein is CATNTGTSGRATGNEQFF.

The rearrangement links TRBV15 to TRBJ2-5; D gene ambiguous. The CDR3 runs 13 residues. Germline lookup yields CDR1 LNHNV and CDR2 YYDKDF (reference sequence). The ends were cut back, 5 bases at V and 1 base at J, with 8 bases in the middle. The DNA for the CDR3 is TGTGCCACCAGCCCCCTACTCCAAGAGACCCAGTACTTC. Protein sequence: CATSPLLQETQYF.

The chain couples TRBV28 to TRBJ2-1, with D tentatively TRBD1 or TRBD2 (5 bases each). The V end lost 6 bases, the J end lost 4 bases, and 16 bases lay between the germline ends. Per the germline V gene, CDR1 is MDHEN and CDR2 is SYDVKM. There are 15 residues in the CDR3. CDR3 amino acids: CASRSEGTKYNEQFF. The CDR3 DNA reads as TGTGCCAGCAGGAGTGAAGGGACGAAGTACAATGAGCAGTTCTTC.

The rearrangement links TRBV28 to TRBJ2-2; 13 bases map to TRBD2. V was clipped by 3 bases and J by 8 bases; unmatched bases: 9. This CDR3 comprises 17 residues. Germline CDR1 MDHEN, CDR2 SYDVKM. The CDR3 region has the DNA TGTGCCAGCAGTTTCTACGGACTAGCGGGAGAGGGTGGGGAGCTGTTTTTT. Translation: CASSFYGLAGEGGELFF. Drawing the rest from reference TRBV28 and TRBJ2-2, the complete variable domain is DVKVTQSSRYLVKRTGEKVFLECVQDMDHENMFWYRQDPGLGLRLIYFSYDVKMKEKGDIPEGYSVSREKKERFSLILESASTNQTSMYLCASSFYGLAGEGGELFFGEGSRLTVL.

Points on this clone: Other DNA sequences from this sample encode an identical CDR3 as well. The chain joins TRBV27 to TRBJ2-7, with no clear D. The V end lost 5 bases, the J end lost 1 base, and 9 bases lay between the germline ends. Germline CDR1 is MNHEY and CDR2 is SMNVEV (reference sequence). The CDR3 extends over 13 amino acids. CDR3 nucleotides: TGTGCCAGCAGTCCCTCCTCTTCCTACGAGCAGTACTTC. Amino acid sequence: CASSPSSSYEQYF.

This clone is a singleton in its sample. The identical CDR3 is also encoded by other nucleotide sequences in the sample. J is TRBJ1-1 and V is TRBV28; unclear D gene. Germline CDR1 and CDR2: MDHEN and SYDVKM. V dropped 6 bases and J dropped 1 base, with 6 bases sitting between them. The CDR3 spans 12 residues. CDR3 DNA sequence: TGTGCCAGCAGCTACTCGAACACTGAAGCTTTCTTT. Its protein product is CASSYSNTEAFF.